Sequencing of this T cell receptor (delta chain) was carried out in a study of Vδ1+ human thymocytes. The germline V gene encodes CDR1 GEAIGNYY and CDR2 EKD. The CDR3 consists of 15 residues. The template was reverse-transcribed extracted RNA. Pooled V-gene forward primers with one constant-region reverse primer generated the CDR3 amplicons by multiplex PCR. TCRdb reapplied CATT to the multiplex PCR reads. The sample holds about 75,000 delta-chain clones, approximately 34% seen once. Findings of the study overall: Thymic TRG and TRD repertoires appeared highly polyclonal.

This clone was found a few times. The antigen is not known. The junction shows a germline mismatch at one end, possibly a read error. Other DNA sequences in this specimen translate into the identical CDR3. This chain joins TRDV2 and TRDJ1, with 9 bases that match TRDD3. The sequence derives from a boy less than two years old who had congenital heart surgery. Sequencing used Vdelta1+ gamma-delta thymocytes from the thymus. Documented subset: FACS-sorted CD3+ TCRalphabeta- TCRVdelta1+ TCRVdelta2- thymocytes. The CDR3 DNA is TGTGCCTGTGGCACCGGGGGATACTGTGCCGATAAACTCATCTTT. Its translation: CACGTGGYCADKLIF.